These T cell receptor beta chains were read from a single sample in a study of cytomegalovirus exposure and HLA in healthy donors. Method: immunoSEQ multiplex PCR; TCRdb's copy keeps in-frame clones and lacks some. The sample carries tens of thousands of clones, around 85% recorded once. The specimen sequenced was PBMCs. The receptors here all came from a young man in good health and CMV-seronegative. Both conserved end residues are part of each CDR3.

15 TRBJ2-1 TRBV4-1 CASSQVAGAHNEQFF
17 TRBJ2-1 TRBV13 CASSVLAGGSSYNEQFF
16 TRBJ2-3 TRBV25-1 CASSGNEGATTDTQYF
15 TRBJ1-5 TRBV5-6 CASSLSVLGNQPQHF
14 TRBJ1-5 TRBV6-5 CASRQGYGNQPQHF
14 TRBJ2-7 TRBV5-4 CASSLKLFPYEQYF
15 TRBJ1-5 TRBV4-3 CASSQSFEGNQPQHF
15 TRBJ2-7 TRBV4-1 CASSYPSGGVYEQYF
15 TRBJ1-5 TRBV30 CAWSVQGAGNQPQHF
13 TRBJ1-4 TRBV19 CASSSDPNEKLFF
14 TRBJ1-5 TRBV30 CAWRDRSVDQPQHF
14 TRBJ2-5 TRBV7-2 CASSLYGREETQYF
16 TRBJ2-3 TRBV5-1 CASSSTSVALGDTQYF
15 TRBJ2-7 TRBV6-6 CASRSRTGNLNEQYF
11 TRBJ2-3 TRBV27 CASRYSNTQYF
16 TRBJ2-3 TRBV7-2 CASSLNGGEAADTQYF
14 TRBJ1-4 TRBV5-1 CASSTGQADEKLFF
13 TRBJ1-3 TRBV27 CASRRTGENTIYF
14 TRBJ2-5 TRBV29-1 CSVNGGGAGETQYF
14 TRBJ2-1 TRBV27 CASSPTTGNNEQFF
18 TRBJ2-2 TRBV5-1 CASSSPLAGGPNTGELFF
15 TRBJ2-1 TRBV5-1 CASSRGTSYYNEQFF
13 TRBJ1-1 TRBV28 CASSLWGRGGDFF
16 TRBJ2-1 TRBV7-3 CASSRVRSSSYNEQFF
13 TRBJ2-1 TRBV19 CASSIVGRGEQFF
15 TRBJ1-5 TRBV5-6 CASSFIGTPDQPQHF
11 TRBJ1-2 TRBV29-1 CSVVDSYGYTF
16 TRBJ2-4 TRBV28 CASSPGTDVAKNIQYF
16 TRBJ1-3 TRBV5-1 CASSLRDTHSGNTIYF
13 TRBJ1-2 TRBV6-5 CASSYAGGYGYTF
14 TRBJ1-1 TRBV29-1 CSVEWGQMNTEAFF
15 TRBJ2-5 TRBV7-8 CASSSSGRASETQYF
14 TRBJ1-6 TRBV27 CASSGLLSNSPLHF
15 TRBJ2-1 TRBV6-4 CASSDSSGSYNEQFF
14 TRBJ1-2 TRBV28 CASSQTGFNYGYTF
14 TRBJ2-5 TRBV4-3 CASSQGVSQETQYF
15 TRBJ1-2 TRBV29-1 CSVDGGAQTNYGYTF
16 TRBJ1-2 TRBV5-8 CASSFGSGDRSYGYTF
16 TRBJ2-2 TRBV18 CASSPPAQGGTGELFF
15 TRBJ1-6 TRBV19 CASSIDGQGWSPLHF
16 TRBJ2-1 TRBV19 CASRTQSGQGYNEQFF
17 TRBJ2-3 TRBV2 CASSDGARGGRTDTQYF
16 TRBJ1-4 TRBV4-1 CASSQGPGTGDEKLFF